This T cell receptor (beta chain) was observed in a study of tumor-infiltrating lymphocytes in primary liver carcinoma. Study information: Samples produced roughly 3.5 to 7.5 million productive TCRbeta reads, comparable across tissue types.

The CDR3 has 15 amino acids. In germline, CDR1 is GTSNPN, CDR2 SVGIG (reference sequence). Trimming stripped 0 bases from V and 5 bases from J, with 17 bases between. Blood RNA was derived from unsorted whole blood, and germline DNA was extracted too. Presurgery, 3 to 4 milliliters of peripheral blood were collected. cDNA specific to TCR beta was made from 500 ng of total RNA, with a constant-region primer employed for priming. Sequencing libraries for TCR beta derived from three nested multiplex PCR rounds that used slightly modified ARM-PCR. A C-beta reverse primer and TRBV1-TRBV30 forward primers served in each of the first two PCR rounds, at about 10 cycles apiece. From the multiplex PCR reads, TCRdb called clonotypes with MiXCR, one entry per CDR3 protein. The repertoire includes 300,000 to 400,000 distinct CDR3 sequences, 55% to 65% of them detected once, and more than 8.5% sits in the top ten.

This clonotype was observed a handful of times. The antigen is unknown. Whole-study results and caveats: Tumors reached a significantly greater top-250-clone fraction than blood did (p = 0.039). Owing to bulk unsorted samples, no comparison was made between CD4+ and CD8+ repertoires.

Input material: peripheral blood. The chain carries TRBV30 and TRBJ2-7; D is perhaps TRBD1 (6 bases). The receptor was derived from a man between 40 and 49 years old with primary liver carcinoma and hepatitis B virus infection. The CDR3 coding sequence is TGTGCCTGGAGTGTCTTTTCCGGCAGGGGCCACGAGCAGTACTTC. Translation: CAWSVFSGRGHEQYF.